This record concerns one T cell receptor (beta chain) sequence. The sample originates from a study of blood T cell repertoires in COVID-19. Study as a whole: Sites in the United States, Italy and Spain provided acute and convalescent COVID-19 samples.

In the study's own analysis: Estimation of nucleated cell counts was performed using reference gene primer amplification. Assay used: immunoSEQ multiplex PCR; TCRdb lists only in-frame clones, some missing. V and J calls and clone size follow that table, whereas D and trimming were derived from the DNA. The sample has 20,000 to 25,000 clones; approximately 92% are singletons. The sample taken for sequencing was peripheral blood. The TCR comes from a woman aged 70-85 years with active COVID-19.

For the CDR3, the DNA is TGTGCCAGTAGTCAGGGAAGTCAGCCCCAGCATTTT. This gives the protein CASSQGSQPQHF. The chain combines TRBV19 with TRBJ1-5, with a tentative D call TRBD1 (5 bases). V gave up 5 bases and J gave up 6 bases, with 8 bases separating them. The length of the CDR3 is 12 residues. From germline, CDR1 is LNHDA and CDR2 SQIVND (reference sequence).